Sequencing of this T cell receptor beta chain was carried out in a study of vaccination and CD4 T cells after COVID-19. Study at large: Every culture used as a control got a CEFX pool, an HIV-1 Nef pool, or no peptide.

About this clonotype: Its specificity is unknown.

Treatment indicated: roughly 11-day PBMC culture with coronavirus spike peptide pools or control peptides (ViraFEST assay). The unexposed donor provided CD4+ T cells, which were taken before the COVID-19 pandemic (2011-2018). After being plated at around 2 million per well, PBMCs were cultured with about 9.1 IU/ml IL-2 and around 9.2 ug/ml peptide pools. The Oncomine TCR Beta short-read assay sequenced DNA from cultured CD4+ T cells. TCRdb itself ran the PCR reads through MiXCR, one entry per CDR3 protein. The repertoire includes 4,000 to 5,500 distinct CDR3 sequences, roughly 60% of them detected once, and around 33% sits in the top ten. Overall study results and limits: Convalescent patients' vaccine-specific clones were spike mono-reactive in 304 of 307 cases. Early timepoints after natural infection were not analyzed in these convalescent patients.

V shed 9 bases and J shed 3 bases, with 13 bases lying between them. The germline V gene has CDR1 MNHEY and CDR2 SVGEGT. This CDR3 is built from 13 residues. The receptor comes from a human donor in good health. Specimen: CD4+ T cells from blood, cultured in vitro. The rearrangement links TRBV6-2 or TRBV6-3 to TRBJ2-3; D is possibly TRBD1 (6 bases). Here the CDR3 reads CASIRGWTDTQYF. For the CDR3, the DNA is TGTGCCAGTATCAGGGGATGGACAGATACGCAGTATTTT.